A selection of T cell receptor beta chains follows, all from one sample in a study of esophageal squamous cell carcinoma under preoperative chemotherapy. TCRdb called the PCR reads again in MiXCR, with one record for every CDR3 protein. The table has about 18,000 distinct CDR3 sequences, about 43% seen once. The sample was acquired from a patient given preoperative chemotherapy. The source is a human donor with esophageal squamous cell carcinoma. The donor label of this sample is uncertain. Each CDR3 is given with its conserved first and last residue. The D gene is left open where the match is weak. Some rows mark clone size as missing; the rest say once, few, many or name a class of expanded clone.

J,D,V,size,CDR3,DNA
TRBJ2-7,-,TRBV6-1,-,CASSPTRSYEQYF,TGTGCCAGCAGCCCCACTAGGTCCTACGAGCAGTACTTC
TRBJ1-1,-,TRBV7-3,many,CASTDGPGAEAFF,TGTGCCAGCACGGACGGGCCGGGCGCTGAAGCTTTCTTT
TRBJ2-1,-,TRBV7-2,-,CASSWGQETQFF,TGTGCCAGCAGCTGGGGTCAAGAGACCCAGTTCTTC
TRBJ2-5,TRBD2,TRBV6-1,-,CASSEPSGTGGTSGRVGETQYF,TGTGCCAGCAGTGAACCTTCCGGGACAGGAGGGACTAGCGGGAGGGTGGGCGAGACCCAGTACTTC
TRBJ1-2,TRBD1,TRBV18,-,CASSPRTGASGGYTF,TGTGCCAGCTCACCAAGGACAGGGGCCTCAGGCGGCTACACCTTC
TRBJ2-1,-,TRBV7-2,-,CASSPTGTLHNEQFF,TGTGCCAGCAGCCCTACCGGGACACTTCACAATGAGCAGTTCTTC
TRBJ2-1,TRBD2,TRBV25-1,few,CASSVAGVVKVGEQFF,TGTGCCAGCAGCGTAGCGGGAGTTGTTAAAGTCGGTGAGCAGTTCTTC
TRBJ1-1,-,TRBV6-1,many,CASMGGAQRRRMNTEAFF,TGTGCCAGCATGGGAGGGGCGCAGAGGCGTAGGATGAACACTGAAGCTTTCTTT
TRBJ2-3,-,TRBV7-8,many,CASSTGSDFSTDTQYF,TGTGCCAGCAGCACCGGATCGGACTTTAGCACAGATACGCAGTATTTT
TRBJ2-5,TRBD2,TRBV11-1,once,CASSPRRLAGGETQYF,TGTGCCAGCAGCCCGCGAAGACTAGCGGGAGGCGAGACCCAGTACTTC
TRBJ1-2,-,TRBV12-3/TRBV12-4,-,CASSFSSLINYGYTF,TGTGCCAGCAGTTTTTCCAGCTTAATTAACTATGGCTACACCTTC
TRBJ2-5,TRBD2,TRBV11-3,-,CASSLDGLAGDEQYF,TGTGCCAGCAGCTTAGACGGACTAGCGGGCGATGAGCAGTACTTC
TRBJ2-3,TRBD2,TRBV6-1,-,CSRGLGGCGKDTQYF,TGTTCCAGGGGACTAGGGGGATGTGGCAAAGATACGCAGTATTTC
TRBJ2-3,-,TRBV7-2,-,CASSSGSGATNTQYF,TGTGCCAGCAGCTCGGGGAGCGGAGCCACAAATACGCAGTATTTC
TRBJ2-7,-,TRBV27,many,CASSPSQQGRAYEQYF,TGTGCCAGCAGTCCCTCGCAACAGGGTCGGGCCTACGAGCAGTACTTC
TRBJ2-5,-,TRBV7-2,few,CASSLGMGPGNAETQYF,TGTGCCAGCAGCTTAGGAATGGGACCCGGGAACGCAGAGACCCAGTACTTC
TRBJ1-6,TRBD1,TRBV6-1,-,CASRKTTEGTANSPLHF,TGTGCCAGCAGAAAGACGACCGAAGGGACAGCCAATTCACCCCTCCACTTT
TRBJ2-5,-,TRBV6-1,once,CASSMGLVQETQYF,TGTGCCAGCAGTATGGGACTCGTGCAAGAGACCCAGTACTTC
TRBJ2-3,-,TRBV10-3,-,CATLDPGASFDTQYF,TGTGCCACCTTAGACCCGGGGGCCTCTTTTGATACGCAGTATTTT
TRBJ2-2,-,TRBV12-3/TRBV12-4,-,CARSPESWGTGALYF,-
TRBJ2-5,-,TRBV7-2,-,CASSLGTNQETQYF,TGTGCCAGCAGCTTAGGGACAAATCAAGAGACCCAGTACTTC
TRBJ1-1,-,TRBV12-3/TRBV12-4,-,CASSSRGDTEAFF,TGTGCCAGCAGCTCTCGGGGGGACACTGAAGCTTTCTTT
TRBJ2-7,TRBD1,TRBV7-3,large,CASSLGAGGSDEQYF,TGTGCCAGCAGCTTAGGGGCAGGGGGTTCGGACGAGCAGTACTTC
TRBJ2-5,-,TRBV7-9,-,CASSSGHGGPDQETQYF,TGTGCCAGCAGCTCGGGGCACGGGGGCCCAGACCAAGAGACCCAGTACTTC
TRBJ2-1,TRBD2,TRBV12-3/TRBV12-4,large,CASSLIAGVNEQFF,TGTGCCAGCAGTTTGATAGCGGGAGTAAATGAGCAGTTCTTC
TRBJ2-3,TRBD2,TRBV9,-,CASSPRTSEADTQYF,TGTGCCAGCAGCCCCCGGACTAGCGAGGCAGATACGCAGTATTTT
TRBJ2-3,TRBD2,TRBV6-1,many,CASRQTGLASVDTQYF,TGTGCCAGCAGACAAACGGGACTAGCCTCTGTGGATACGCAGTATTTT
TRBJ2-3,-,TRBV7-2,-,CASGGRGGGDPETQYF,TGTGCCAGCGGGGGACGAGGGGGGGGGGACCCAGAGACGCAGTATTTT
TRBJ2-4,-,TRBV28,-,CAGRRAKNMQYF,TGTGCGGGGAGGAGGGCCAAAAACATGCAGTACTTC
TRBJ2-1,-,TRBV19,many,CASSIVLGDEQFF,TGTGCCAGTAGTATAGTCCTAGGCGATGAGCAGTTCTTC
TRBJ2-2,TRBD2,TRBV19,-,CASSNGGRVAGELFF,TGTGCCAGTAGTAACGGAGGGAGGGTAGCCGGGGAGCTGTTTTTT
TRBJ1-5,-,TRBV5-8,-,CASSLYFSGNQPQHF,TGTGCCAGCAGCTTGTATTTTTCGGGCAATCAGCCCCAGCATTTT
TRBJ2-7,-,TRBV5-6,-,CASSYQTGDYEQYF,TGTGCCAGCAGCTACCAGACGGGAGACTACGAGCAGTACTTC
TRBJ2-3,-,TRBV7-2,-,CASSQGGFWTDTQYF,TGTGCCAGCAGCCAAGGGGGATTTTGGACAGATACGCAGTATTTT
TRBJ2-1,-,TRBV10-3,-,CAIRATAEGDNEQFF,TGTGCCATCAGGGCGACAGCGGAGGGGGACAATGAGCAGTTCTTC
TRBJ2-3,TRBD1,TRBV7-3,-,CASSLTGADTDTQYF,TGTGCCAGCAGCTTGACAGGGGCCGACACAGATACGCAGTATTTT
TRBJ2-1,TRBD2,TRBV11-2,-,CASTGGGVEFF,TGTGCCAGCACGGGGGGGGGTGTGGAGTTCTTC
TRBJ2-4,-,TRBV7-3,-,CASRATSPTDTQYF,TGTGCCAGCAGAGCTACCTCCCCCACAGATACTCAGTACTTC
TRBJ2-2,-,TRBV5-5,-,CASSLAGTGELFF,TGTGCCAGCAGTCTCGCCGGGACCGGGGAGCTGTTTTTT
TRBJ2-2,-,TRBV25-1,-,CASKPGGTGELFF,TGTGCCAGCAAGCCCGGTGGGACCGGGGAGCTGTTTTTT
TRBJ1-2,TRBD1,TRBV27,-,CASSWTGDYGYTF,TGTGCCAGCAGTTGGACAGGCGACTATGGCTACACCTTC
TRBJ2-1,-,TRBV25-1,once,CASSGTTYNEQFF,TGTGCCAGCAGTGGGACTACCTACAATGAGCAGTTCTTC
TRBJ2-1,-,TRBV19,-,CASSSPGASRAQFF,TGTGCCAGTAGTAGTCCGGGTGCGTCTAGAGCGCAGTTCTTC
TRBJ2-5,-,TRBV6-5,-,CASSYPSETQYF,TGTGCCAGCAGTTACCCCTCTGAGACCCAGTACTTC
TRBJ2-3,TRBD2,TRBV11-2,-,CASSLGTSDSTDTQYF,TGTGCCAGCAGCTTAGGGACTAGCGACAGCACAGATACGCAGTATTTT
TRBJ2-1,TRBD2,TRBV24-1,many,CATSDTGTSGRLEQFF,TGTGCCACCAGTGACACAGGGACTAGCGGGAGACTTGAGCAGTTCTTC